A single sample is the source of the 15 T cell receptor beta chains below, sequenced in a study of blood T cells in healthy people across ages. For the second PCR, which ran for 7 to 11 cycles, a sample-barcoded 5' primer and a J-beta primer mix were used. From the 5' RACE reads, TCRdb called clonotypes with MiXCR, one entry per CDR3 protein. The sample has about 1.6 million distinct CDR3 sequences, roughly a third seen once. The source material was blood. These receptors were taken from a woman aged 25 to 39 in good health.

A few counts support this clonotype. Since a much larger clone is just one base distant, this may be a read error. The chain recombines TRBV10-3 with TRBJ1-2; 12 nucleotides line up with TRBD1. Losses at the gene ends were 10 bases for V and 6 bases for J; bases not matched to a gene: 9. Germline V gene data show CDR1 as ENHRY and CDR2 as SYGVKD. The CDR3 covers 14 residues. In DNA, the CDR3 is TGTGCCACTGCCAAGGGACAGGGGGCGGATGGCTACACCTTC. Amino acid sequence: CATAKGQGADGYTF.

This chain connects TRBV10-3 to TRBJ2-1; TRBD2 aligns across 8 bases. The J segment lost 7 bases and the V segment lost 0 bases, leaving 11 bases of the junction unmatched. The CDR3 is 17 residues long. Looked up from germline, CDR1 is ENHRY and CDR2 is SYGVKD. The CDR3 loop reads CAISESQAGASVNEQFF. DNA of the CDR3: TGTGCCATCAGTGAGTCCCAAGCGGGAGCATCGGTGAATGAGCAGTTCTTC.

This clonotype has more than one count but fewer than ten. The V and J genes are TRBV20-1 and TRBJ1-1; D is possibly TRBD1 (6 bases). V shed 0 bases and J shed 1 base, with 18 bases lying between them. CDR1 is DFQATT, CDR2 SNEGSKA, per germline (reference sequence). This CDR3 comprises 17 residues. CDR3 sequence (DNA): TGCAGTGCTAGAGAGTGGGGGGCCTTTTTGGCGAACACTGAAGCTTTCTTT. As protein: CSAREWGAFLANTEAFF.

A word on this clonotype: At one end, the junction sequence differs from germline, possibly due to a read error. The gene calls are TRBV7-8 and TRBJ1-2; 7 nucleotides line up with TRBD1. From germline, CDR1 is SGHVS and CDR2 FQNEAQ. The CDR3 runs 15 residues. This CDR3 is CVSSLEQGPIYGYTF. DNA for the CDR3: TGTGTCAGCAGCTTAGAACAGGGGCCAATCTATGGCTACACCTTC.

This chain joins TRBV20-1 and TRBJ1-2, with a possible D match to TRBD1 (5 bases). Germline CDR1 is DFQATT and CDR2 is SNEGSKA (reference sequence). The germline V and J ends were trimmed by 1 base and 8 bases, with 17 bases remaining between them. The length of the CDR3 is 14 residues. The chain's CDR3 is CSARAWGGDEGYTF. DNA of the CDR3: TGCAGTGCTAGAGCCTGGGGAGGGGATGAGGGCTACACCTTC.

The V call is TRBV7-8, the J call TRBJ1-1; possible D gene TRBD1, 6 bases. Germline CDR1 and CDR2: SGHVS and FQNEAQ. The V gene lost 6 bases and the J gene lost 3 bases, with 17 bases spanning the gap. This CDR3 contains 15 residues. The CDR3, as DNA: TGTGCCAGCAGTCCGATGGGGGGCGAAGACACTGAAGCTTTCTTT. Translating gives CASSPMGGEDTEAFF.

This clonotype was recorded a few times. This chain joins TRBV27 and TRBJ2-7; D is possibly TRBD2 (6 bases). The CDR3 is made up of 14 amino acids. Germline V CDR1 and CDR2: MNHEY, SMNVEV (reference sequence). V was trimmed by 2 bases and J by 6 bases, leaving 14 bases between them. For the CDR3, the DNA is TGTGCCAGCAGTTTACCCGGCGGGGTTCGCGAGCAGTACTTC. As protein: CASSLPGGVREQYF.

The V call is TRBV28, the J call TRBJ2-2; no definite D call. CDR1 MDHEN and CDR2 SYDVKM come from the germline V gene. Trimming pared 3 bases from V and 6 bases from J, leaving 8 bases between. The CDR3 sequence is 13 residues long. The DNA for the CDR3 is TGTGCCAGCAGTTTTTCTGTACCCGGGGAGCTGTTTTTT. Translation: CASSFSVPGELFF.

This chain uses TRBV5-5 with TRBJ2-1, with 7 bases aligning to TRBD1. The germline V gene has CDR1 SGHKS and CDR2 YYEKEE (reference sequence). This CDR3 is built from 14 residues. Trimming removed 3 bases from V and 6 bases from J; junction bases left unmatched: 6. The CDR3 loop reads CASSWGQSGNEQFF. The CDR3, as DNA: TGTGCCAGCAGCTGGGGACAGAGCGGCAATGAGCAGTTCTTC. Drawing the rest from reference TRBV5-5 and TRBJ2-1, the complete variable domain is DAGVTQSPTHLIKTRGQQVTLRCSPISGHKSVSWYQQVLGQGPQFIFQYYEKEERGRGNFPDRFSARQFPNYSSELNVNALLLGDSALYLCASSWGQSGNEQFFGPGTRLTVL.

In nucleotides, the CDR3 is TGTGCCAGCAGCAACCGTCGACGGGTCAATCAGCCCCAGCATTTT. It yields the protein CASSNRRRVNQPQHF. The chain employs TRBV7-3 and TRBJ1-5; no reliable D call. The germline V gene encodes CDR1 SGHTA and CDR2 FQGTGA. V lost 5 bases and J 3 bases, leaving 14 bases between the germline ends. There are 15 residues in the CDR3.

This clonotype was detected ten times or more. The chain has TRBV4-1 and TRBJ2-5; 7 nucleotides agree with TRBD1. This CDR3 is 13 amino acids long. CDR1 MGHRA and CDR2 YSYEKL come from the germline V gene. Trimming removed 1 base from V and 5 bases from J; junction bases left unmatched: 1. The CDR3 loop is CASSQARGETQYF. CDR3 nucleotides: TGCGCCAGCAGCCAAGCCAGGGGGGAGACCCAGTACTTC.

This clonotype occurred once. This chain links TRBV30 with TRBJ2-3; D remains unclear. From germline, CDR1 is GTSNPN and CDR2 SVGIG (reference sequence). The V gene lost 0 bases and the J gene lost 3 bases, with 13 bases spanning the gap. The CDR3 spans 15 residues. The CDR3, as DNA: TGTGCCTGGAGTGTATTAGCTCGAGTTACAGATACGCAGTATTTT. This encodes CAWSVLARVTDTQYF. The full variable domain, its missing parts supplied by reference TRBV30 and TRBJ2-3, is SQTIHQWPATLVQPVGSPLSLECTVEGTSNPNLYWYRQAAGRGLQLLFYSVGIGQISSEVPQNLSASRPQDRQFILSSKKLLLSDSGFYLCAWSVLARVTDTQYFGPGTRLTVL.

V is TRBV10-3 and J is TRBJ1-2; D perhaps matches TRBD1 (6 bases). V dropped 6 bases and J dropped 2 bases, with 13 bases sitting between them. Germline assignment: CDR1 ENHRY and CDR2 SYGVKD. The CDR3 sequence is 14 residues long. For the CDR3, the DNA is TGTGCCATCAGGACCTCACAGGGCAACTATGGCTACACCTTC. This gives the protein CAIRTSQGNYGYTF.

This chain links TRBV12-3 or TRBV12-4 with TRBJ1-2; D ambiguous. CDR3 size: 15 residues. Trimming took off 6 bases at V and 0 bases at J, with 14 bases between the two ends. CDR3 DNA sequence: TGTGCCAGCAGCTACGGACGGCGCCCTAACTATGGCTACACCTTC. Residues: CASSYGRRPNYGYTF.

The table lists this clonotype with a few counts. The chain carries TRBV9 and TRBJ2-3; either TRBD1 or TRBD2 may fit D (5 bases each). V shed 2 bases and J shed 5 bases, with 15 bases lying between them. Germline V gives CDR1 SGDLS, CDR2 YYNGEE. CDR3 size: 15 residues. The CDR3 reads CASSVSGLGVDTQYF. DNA of the CDR3: TGTGCCAGCAGCGTTTCGGGATTGGGGGTAGATACGCAGTATTTT.